A single T cell receptor beta chain is shown here with its context. Its antigen is currently unknown. Preparation of the TCRbeta library was carried out with unique molecular identifiers. TCRdb ran MiXCR on the PCR reads and lists one entry per CDR3 protein. Here the sample spans approximately 1,000,000 distinct CDR3 sequences, less than 30% being singletons. These data come from a study of T-cell reconstitution after alpha-beta-depleted transplantation in children. Germline CDR1 SGHRS, CDR2 YFSETQ. V trimming: 1 base; J trimming: 4 bases; junction bases outside the gene matches: 6. The CDR3 is made up of 15 amino acids. Points from the study as a whole: T-cell numbers and diversity, one year after transplant, stemmed largely from T cells that were newly produced. After transplant, high TCRbeta diversity at day 60 in some patients arose from surviving recipient T cells and thymic progenitors. Expanded graft clones numbering several hundred reportedly gave rise to alpha-beta T cells about two months after transplant.

The chain is built from TRBV5-1 and TRBJ2-3; 7 nucleotides align to TRBD2. This receptor was obtained from a boy in the first two years of life who had a stem cell transplant for SCID, so the T cells may come from the graft donor. The sample was PBMCs, mostly from graft donor cells, taken 360 days after TCRalphabeta/CD19-depleted stem cell transplant. CDR3 loop: CASSLPRLAADTQYF. The CDR3 DNA sequence: TGCGCCAGCAGCTTGCCCCGGCTAGCGGCAGATACGCAGTATTTT.